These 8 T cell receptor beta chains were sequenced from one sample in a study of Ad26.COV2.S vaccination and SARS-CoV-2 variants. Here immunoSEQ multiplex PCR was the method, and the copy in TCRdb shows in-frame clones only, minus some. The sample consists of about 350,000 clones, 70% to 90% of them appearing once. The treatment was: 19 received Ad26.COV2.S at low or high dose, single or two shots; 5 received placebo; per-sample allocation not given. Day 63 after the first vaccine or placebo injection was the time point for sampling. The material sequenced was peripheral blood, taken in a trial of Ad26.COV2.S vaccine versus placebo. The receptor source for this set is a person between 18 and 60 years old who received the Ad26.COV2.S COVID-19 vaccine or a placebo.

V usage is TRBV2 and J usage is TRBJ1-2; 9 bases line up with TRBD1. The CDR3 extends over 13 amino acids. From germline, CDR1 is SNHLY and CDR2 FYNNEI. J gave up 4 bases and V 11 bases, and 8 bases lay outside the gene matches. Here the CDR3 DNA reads TGTGCCGACCGGACAGGGGACCTCTATGGCTACACCTTC. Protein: CADRTGDLYGYTF.

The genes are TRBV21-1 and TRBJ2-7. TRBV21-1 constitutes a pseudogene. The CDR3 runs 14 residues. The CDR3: CASSRRGTPHEQYF. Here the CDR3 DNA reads TGTGCCAGCAGCAGAAGGGGGACTCCCCACGAGCAGTACTTC.

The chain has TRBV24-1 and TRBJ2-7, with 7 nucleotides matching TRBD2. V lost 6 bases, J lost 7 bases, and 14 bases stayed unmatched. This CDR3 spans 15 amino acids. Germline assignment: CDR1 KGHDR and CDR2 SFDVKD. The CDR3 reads CATSPQAGSLQEQYF. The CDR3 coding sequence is TGTGCCACCAGTCCGCAAGCGGGATCCCTCCAAGAGCAGTACTTC.

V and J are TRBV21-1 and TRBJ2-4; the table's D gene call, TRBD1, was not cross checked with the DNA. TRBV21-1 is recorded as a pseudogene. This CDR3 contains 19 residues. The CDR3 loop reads CASSKPDRDKGVAKNIQYF. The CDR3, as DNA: TGTGCCAGCAGCAAACCGGACAGGGATAAAGGGGTAGCCAAAAACATTCAGTACTTC.

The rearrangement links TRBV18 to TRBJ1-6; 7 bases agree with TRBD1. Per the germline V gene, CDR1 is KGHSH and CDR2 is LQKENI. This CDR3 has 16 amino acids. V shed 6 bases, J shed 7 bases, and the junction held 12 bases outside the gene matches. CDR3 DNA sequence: TGTGCCAGCTCCCTCGACAGGGAAAGGTCGAATTCACCCCTCCACTTT. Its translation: CASSLDRERSNSPLHF.

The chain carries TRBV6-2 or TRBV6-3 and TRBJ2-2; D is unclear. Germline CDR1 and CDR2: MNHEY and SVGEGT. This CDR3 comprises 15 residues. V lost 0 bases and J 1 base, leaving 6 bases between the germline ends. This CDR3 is CASSYSRLNTGELFF. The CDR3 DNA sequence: TGTGCCAGCAGTTACTCGAGATTGAACACCGGGGAGCTGTTTTTT.

CDR3 loop: CASSQDYDPTYEQYF. CDR3 nucleotide sequence: TGCGCCAGCAGCCAGGACTATGACCCCACCTACGAGCAGTACTTC. The chain combines TRBV4-3 with TRBJ2-7; possibly TRBD2 for D (6 bases). The V and J ends lost 3 bases and 2 bases respectively, with 14 bases between them. Germline CDR1 reads LGHNA; CDR2 reads YSLEER. This CDR3 has 15 amino acids.

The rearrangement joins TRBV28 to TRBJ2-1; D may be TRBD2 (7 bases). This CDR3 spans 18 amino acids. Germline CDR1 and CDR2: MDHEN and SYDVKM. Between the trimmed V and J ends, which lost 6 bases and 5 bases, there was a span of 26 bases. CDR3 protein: CASSLRWGADGRDNEQFF. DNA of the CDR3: TGTGCCAGCAGCCTCCGATGGGGGGCCGATGGGAGGGACAATGAGCAGTTCTTC.